One and the same sample provided the 9 T cell receptor beta chains below, sequenced in a study of T cell repertoires in cytomegalovirus infection (dated by TCRdb to the late 2010s). This specimen's treatment or condition label, interpreted: in vitro stimulation with specific CMV peptide epitopes to enrich CMV-specific T cells. What these receptors recognize is not known. Sequencing was performed on an Illumina HiSeq 1500. TCRdb redid the processing of the public reads, applying fastp at Q25 and MiXCR, and retained in-frame beta chains. All rows with the same CDR3 protein become a single entry with the most common DNA and genes. In this sample the table shows a few hundred thousand distinct CDR3 sequences, around two fifths of which occur a single time. The leading ten clones occupy around 48% of the sample. Sequences were derived from cultured PBMCs, sampled from culture after CMV antigen stimulation. Every receptor here comes from a human donor in good health (CMV status not recorded). Some clones in this sample may be carry-over from other donors' samples.

V usage is TRBV20-1 and J usage is TRBJ2-2, with TRBD2 matching 7 bases. The CDR3 is 14 residues long. Germline V lookup: CDR1 DFQATT, CDR2 SNEGSKA (reference sequence). V lost 3 bases to trimming and J lost 0 bases; unmatched junction nucleotides: 1. The CDR3 nucleotides are TGCAGTGCTAGGGGACTATCGAACACCGGGGAGCTGTTTTTT. Translated, it gives CSARGLSNTGELFF.

V and J are TRBV5-1 and TRBJ1-2; 8 bases agree with TRBD1. CDR1 and CDR2 from the germline V gene are SGHRS and YFSETQ. This CDR3 comprises 13 residues. V lost 3 bases and J lost 4; bases outside the gene matches: 2. This chain's CDR3 is CASSSTGVYGYTF. CDR3 sequence (DNA): TGCGCCAGCAGCTCGACAGGGGTCTATGGCTACACCTTC.

The rearrangement links TRBV6-1 to TRBJ2-7; D possibly corresponds to TRBD1 (6 bases). In germline, CDR1 is MNHNS, CDR2 SASEGT. Trimming removed 3 bases at V and 4 bases at J, with 19 bases between. The CDR3 has 16 amino acids. The CDR3 coding sequence is TGTGCCAGCAGTGAGGGCAGGGCAGGGGAACGGTACGAGCAGTACTTC. It is translated as CASSEGRAGERYEQYF.

This clonotype was recorded a few times. The V and J genes are TRBV7-6 and TRBJ2-2; weak D call: TRBD1 (5 bases). The germline V gene has CDR1 SGHVS and CDR2 FNYEAQ. This CDR3 has 15 amino acids. The V and J ends lost 5 bases and 2 bases respectively, with 12 bases between them. The CDR3 protein is CASSRTTENTGELFF. The CDR3 DNA follows: TGTGCCAGCAGCCGAACGACAGAAAACACCGGGGAGCTGTTTTTT.

The chain links TRBV9 to TRBJ2-3; possibly TRBD1 for D (6 bases). Per the germline V gene, CDR1 is SGDLS and CDR2 is YYNGEE. V was pared by 4 bases and J by 7 bases, with 16 bases between. This CDR3 has 14 residues. As DNA, the CDR3 is TGTGCCAGCAGCCGGGGACCAGGGGAATATACGCAGTATTTT. This translates into CASSRGPGEYTQYF.

This chain connects TRBV19 to TRBJ2-1; TRBD2 matches at 12 bases. CDR3 length: 16 amino acids. The junction had 3 bases not matched to a gene; V was cut back by 3 bases and J by 3 bases. Germline CDR1 is LNHDA and CDR2 is SQIVND (reference sequence). The CDR3 coding sequence is TGTGCCAGTAGTATGACTAGCGGGAGTGGCTACAATGAGCAGTTCTTC. It translates to CASSMTSGSGYNEQFF. The full variable domain, in which reference TRBV19 and TRBJ2-1 provide the parts outside the CDR3, is DGGITQSPKYLFRKEGQNVTLSCEQNLNHDAMYWYRQDPGQGLRLIYYSQIVNDFQKGDIAEGYSVSREKKESFPLTVTSAQKNPTAFYLCASSMTSGSGYNEQFFGPGTRLTVL.

DNA of the CDR3: TGTGCCAGTAGTACCACAGGGGGCTTAGCTCTCTATGGCTACACCTTC. This encodes CASSTTGGLALYGYTF. The J gene is TRBJ1-2, the V gene TRBV19; TRBD1 agrees at 9 bases. The CDR3 contains 16 residues. Germline CDR1 LNHDA, CDR2 SQIVND (reference sequence). Trimming at V came to 4 bases and at J to 4 bases, leaving 10 bases not matched to a gene. The variable domain in full, completed from reference TRBV19 and TRBJ1-2, reads DGGITQSPKYLFRKEGQNVTLSCEQNLNHDAMYWYRQDPGQGLRLIYYSQIVNDFQKGDIAEGYSVSREKKESFPLTVTSAQKNPTAFYLCASSTTGGLALYGYTFGSGTRLTVV.

The chain uses TRBV4-3 and TRBJ2-1, with 8 bases lining up with TRBD2. The CDR3 totals 15 residues. The V gene's germline CDR1 is LGHNA and CDR2 YSLEER. Germline trimming cut 1 base from V and 9 bases from J; bases unmatched to any gene: 8. DNA of the CDR3: TGCGCCAGCAGCCAAGGGATATTAGCGGGACTTGAGCAGTTCTTC. As protein: CASSQGILAGLEQFF.

This clonotype turned up a few times. V is TRBV11-3 and J is TRBJ2-3; TRBD2 agrees at 15 bases. There are 17 residues in the CDR3. Germline loops: CDR1 SGHNT, CDR2 YENEEA. The ends lost 5 bases at V and 3 bases at J; junction bases unmatched: 6. The CDR3 sequence: CASSLRTSGGGTDTQYF. The DNA of the CDR3 is TGTGCCAGCAGCCTAAGGACTAGCGGGGGGGGAACAGATACGCAGTATTTT.